The 29 T cell receptor beta chains reported below all come from one sample, sequenced in a study of blood T cell repertoires in COVID-19 (dated by TCRdb to 2018 to 2020). The library came from the immunoSEQ multiplex PCR assay. TCRdb mirrors the immuneACCESS table, restricted to in-frame sequences. Some clones are absent from its copies; in checked studies, under half trace to an unresolved V gene, and the reason for the others is unknown. The sample records about 190,000 clones, around three quarters of which are singletons. Jointly, the top ten make up 17% of the sample. Sequences were obtained from peripheral blood. Every receptor here comes from a man between 60 and 75 years old with active or convalescent COVID-19.

This clone is a singleton in its sample. The chain carries TRBV7-9 and TRBJ2-1; no reliable D call. Germline CDR1 is SEHNR and CDR2 is FQNEAQ (reference sequence). Trimming pared 0 bases from V and 0 bases from J, leaving 15 bases between. The CDR3 spans 18 residues. The CDR3 reads CASSLAGPRRYSYNEQFF. The DNA of the CDR3 is TGTGCCAGCAGCTTAGCTGGCCCCAGGCGCTACTCCTACAATGAGCAGTTCTTC.

This chain connects TRBV7-8 to TRBJ2-5; 12 bases match TRBD2. The junction had 4 bases not matched to a gene; V was cut back by 1 base and J by 7 bases. The germline V gene has CDR1 SGHVS and CDR2 FQNEAQ. This CDR3 is 15 amino acids long. In DNA, the CDR3 is TGTGCCAGCAGCTTAGAACTAGCGGGGGGAGGGACCCAGTACTTC. The encoded protein is CASSLELAGGGTQYF.

The chain links TRBV5-4 to TRBJ1-4, with TRBD1 identical over 7 bases. The germline CDR1 and CDR2 sequences are SGHNT and YYREEE (reference sequence). J was trimmed by 4 bases and V by 2 bases; bases with no gene match: 5. This CDR3 has 15 amino acids. The CDR3: CASSLGRQGNEKLFF. As DNA, the CDR3 is TGTGCCAGCAGCTTAGGACGACAGGGTAATGAAAAACTGTTTTTT.

The chain combines TRBV6-1 with TRBJ2-1, with 9 bases identical to TRBD2. The V gene end was trimmed by 2 bases and the J gene end by 10 bases; junction bases not matched to a gene: 12. Germline V gene lookup returns CDR1 MNHNS and CDR2 SASEGT. There are 16 residues in the CDR3. The CDR3 loop reads CASSEFAGGRTEEQFF. Here the CDR3 DNA reads TGTGCCAGCAGTGAATTTGCGGGAGGGCGCACCGAAGAGCAGTTCTTC.

The rearrangement uses TRBV19 and TRBJ1-6; D not certain. The CDR3 covers 14 residues. CDR1 LNHDA and CDR2 SQIVND come from the germline V gene (reference sequence). Trimming took off 7 bases at V and 6 bases at J, with 13 bases between the two ends. The CDR3 sequence is CASIETGGNSPLHF. The CDR3 coding sequence is TGTGCCAGTATTGAGACTGGCGGTAATTCACCCCTCCACTTT.

The chain carries TRBV7-6 and TRBJ1-2, with 7 bases aligning to TRBD1. Trimming removed 5 bases from V and 2 bases from J; junction bases left unmatched: 11. The CDR3 runs to 16 residues. CDR1 SGHVS and CDR2 FNYEAQ come from the germline V gene. In nucleotides, the CDR3 is TGTGCCAGCAGCACGGGAGGGGGACAGAGAAACTATGGCTACACCTTC. Amino acids: CASSTGGGQRNYGYTF.

The chain recombines TRBV5-4 with TRBJ2-5; D is perhaps TRBD2 (5 bases). The germline V gene encodes CDR1 SGHNT and CDR2 YYREEE (reference sequence). Deletions cut 1 base from V and 5 bases from J, with 9 bases between. CDR3 length: 13 amino acids. CDR3 sequence reads: CASSLKGVETQYF. The CDR3 DNA follows: TGTGCCAGCAGCTTGAAGGGAGTGGAGACCCAGTACTTC.

V is TRBV5-5 and J is TRBJ1-1; no clear D gene. Germline V lookup: CDR1 SGHKS, CDR2 YYEKEE (reference sequence). The CDR3 totals 13 residues. Trimming pared 0 bases from V and 7 bases from J, leaving 10 bases between. The CDR3 sequence: CASSLAGGSEAFF. CDR3 sequence (DNA): TGTGCCAGCAGCTTGGCCGGAGGGAGTGAAGCTTTCTTT.

The V call is TRBV23-1, the J call TRBJ1-2; weak D call: TRBD1 (5 bases). TRBV23-1 is an ORF for which the function is uncertain. Trimming took off 3 bases at V and 7 bases at J, with 9 bases between the two ends. CDR3 length: 12 residues. This CDR3 is CASSHRGSGYTF. The CDR3 DNA sequence: TGCGCCAGCAGTCATCGGGGGTCTGGCTACACCTTC.

There are a few counts of this clone. The chain couples TRBV28 to TRBJ2-3; 8 nucleotides agree with TRBD2. The germline CDR1 and CDR2 sequences are MDHEN and SYDVKM. The CDR3 spans 15 residues. J was trimmed by 0 bases and V by 3 bases; bases with no gene match: 2. The CDR3 coding sequence is TGTGCCAGCAGTTTGCGGGAGGTTAGCACAGATACGCAGTATTTT. It yields the protein CASSLREVSTDTQYF.

The CDR3 here is CASSSPAANTEAFF. The CDR3 DNA reads TGTGCCAGCAGCTCCCCTGCGGCGAACACTGAAGCTTTCTTT. V usage is TRBV7-9 and J usage is TRBJ1-1; D is uncertain. This CDR3 region has 14 residues. CDR1 is SEHNR, CDR2 FQNEAQ, per germline (reference sequence). The V end lost 4 bases, the J end lost 1 base, and 10 bases lay between the germline ends.

This clone was counted a few times. The chain recombines TRBV28 with TRBJ2-3; 12 nucleotides align to TRBD2. The V segment lost 6 bases and the J segment 7 bases; nucleotides outside the gene matches: 14. The CDR3 spans 17 residues. Germline V CDR1 and CDR2: MDHEN, SYDVKM. In nucleotides, the CDR3 is TGTGCCAGCAGACGCACGACTAGCGGGGGAATCCGGCATACGCAGTATTTT. It codes for CASRRTTSGGIRHTQYF. Full variable domain (missing parts from reference TRBV28 and TRBJ2-3): DVKVTQSSRYLVKRTGEKVFLECVQDMDHENMFWYRQDPGLGLRLIYFSYDVKMKEKGDIPEGYSVSREKKERFSLILESASTNQTSMYLCASRRTTSGGIRHTQYFGPGTRLTVL.

The V and J genes are TRBV5-6 and TRBJ1-1, with 8 bases lining up with TRBD1. V shed 5 bases and J 1 base; nucleotides not matched to a gene: 4. The germline CDR1 and CDR2 sequences are SGHDT and YYEEEE. The length of the CDR3 is 14 residues. The CDR3 DNA follows: TGTGCCAGCAGAGGGACAGGAAGGAACACTGAAGCTTTCTTT. Its protein is CASRGTGRNTEAFF.

The V gene is TRBV6-6, the J gene TRBJ2-7; 13 bases map to TRBD2. Germline V gene lookup returns CDR1 MNHNY and CDR2 SVGAGI (reference sequence). J gave up 3 bases and V 6 bases, and 5 bases lay outside the gene matches. The CDR3 has 15 residues. CDR3 coding DNA: TGTGCCAGCAGACTAGCGGGAGGGGTGGGCTACGAGCAGTACTTC. Its translation is CASRLAGGVGYEQYF.

This rearrangement joins TRBV6-2 or TRBV6-3 to TRBJ2-6; 12 positions agree with TRBD1. Looked up from germline, CDR1 is MNHEY and CDR2 is SVGEGT. This CDR3 is 18 amino acids long. Trimming cost V 4 bases and J 4 bases; bases outside gene matches: 8. CDR3 in amino acids: CASSFPGQGAPGANVLTF. CDR3 nucleotide sequence: TGTGCCAGCAGTTTCCCGGGACAGGGGGCGCCGGGGGCCAACGTCCTGACTTTC.

This rearrangement joins TRBV7-6 to TRBJ2-2, with TRBD2 identical over 13 bases. The CDR3 loop spans 19 amino acids. The germline V gene encodes CDR1 SGHVS and CDR2 FNYEAQ. The V gene end was trimmed by 1 base and the J gene end by 6 bases; junction bases not matched to a gene: 11. The CDR3, as DNA: TGTGCCAGCAGCTTAGGGACTAGCGGGAGATGGATCGGCGCCGGGGAGCTGTTTTTT. Its translation: CASSLGTSGRWIGAGELFF.

The rearrangement uses TRBV27 and TRBJ1-1; weak D call: TRBD1 (5 bases). CDR3 size: 14 residues. CDR1 is MNHEY and CDR2 is SMNVEV in the germline V gene (reference sequence). Trimming pared 6 bases from V and 0 bases from J, leaving 11 bases between. DNA of the CDR3: TGTGCCAGCAGACAGGCAGCAATGAACACTGAAGCTTTCTTT. Translated: CASRQAAMNTEAFF.

V gene TRBV19 combines with J gene TRBJ2-1, with 14 bases lining up with TRBD2. Germline V CDR1 and CDR2: LNHDA, SQIVND (reference sequence). The CDR3 loop spans 16 amino acids. V was clipped by 6 bases and J by 6 bases; unmatched bases: 7. The CDR3 coding sequence is TGTGCCAGTAGGAAAGGGACTAGCGGGAGAGGCAATGAGCAGTTCTTC. Translation: CASRKGTSGRGNEQFF.

The V and J genes are TRBV5-6 and TRBJ2-3; 11 bases line up with TRBD1. The ends lost 4 bases at V and 5 bases at J; junction bases unmatched: 6. Germline-derived CDR1 and CDR2 are SGHDT and YYEEEE. The length of the CDR3 is 15 residues. For the CDR3, the DNA is TGTGCCAGCAGCCCCGCCGGGACAGGGGGAGATACGCAGTATTTT. Protein sequence: CASSPAGTGGDTQYF.

This clone was counted between two and nine times. The chain is built from TRBV5-1 and TRBJ1-2, with D tentatively TRBD1 (6 bases). CDR1 is SGHRS, CDR2 YFSETQ, per germline. CDR3 length: 15 amino acids. The V end lost 4 bases, the J end lost 5 bases, and 18 bases lay between the germline ends. The CDR3 reads CASSPRGQIQYGYTF. The CDR3 bases are TGCGCCAGCAGCCCCCGCGGACAGATTCAGTATGGCTACACCTTC.

This sequence joins TRBV7-2 and TRBJ1-2; D might be TRBD1 (6 bases). This CDR3 region has 14 residues. Germline values: CDR1 SGHTA, CDR2 FQGNSA. The ends were cut back, 2 bases at V and 8 bases at J, with 15 bases in the middle. This CDR3 is CASSLQQGLDGYTF. CDR3 coding DNA: TGTGCCAGCAGCTTACAACAGGGATTAGACGGCTACACCTTC.

This clone was seen many times. This chain joins TRBV28 and TRBJ1-4, with D possibly TRBD1 on 6 matching bases. The germline V and J ends were trimmed by 4 bases and 6 bases, with 18 bases remaining between them. The length of the CDR3 is 16 residues. Germline CDR1 is MDHEN and CDR2 is SYDVKM. Here the CDR3 reads CASSWMDSREDEKLFF. The CDR3 DNA sequence: TGTGCCAGCAGTTGGATGGACAGCCGGGAGGATGAAAAACTGTTTTTT.

The chain uses TRBV3-1 (or the pseudogene TRBV3-2) and TRBJ2-2; no firm D call. The V gene lost 1 base and the J gene lost 5 bases, with 5 bases spanning the gap. Per germline, CDR1 LGHDT and CDR2 YNNKEL (reference sequence). The length of the CDR3 is 13 residues. CDR3 nucleotide sequence: TGTGCCAGCAGCCAAGCCCGGACCGGGGAGCTGTTTTTT. Protein sequence: CASSQARTGELFF.

This clone was found once. The rearrangement links TRBV28 to TRBJ1-1, with a tentative D call TRBD1 (5 bases). Trimming shortened V by 2 bases and J by 5 bases, and 9 bases separated the two germline ends. The germline V gene has CDR1 MDHEN and CDR2 SYDVKM. The CDR3 has 13 residues. The CDR3 here is CASSLAGRTEAFF. The CDR3 nucleotides are TGTGCCAGCAGTTTAGCAGGGCGGACTGAAGCTTTCTTT.

This clone was seen a handful of times. This chain uses TRBV4-3 with TRBJ2-1; D may be TRBD2 (6 bases). This CDR3 contains 16 residues. Germline CDR1 LGHNA, CDR2 YSLEER. V lost 0 bases and J lost 2, with 11 bases in between. CDR3: CASSQERGAPYNEQFF. Here the CDR3 DNA reads TGCGCCAGCAGCCAAGAACGCGGGGCGCCCTACAATGAGCAGTTCTTC.

Only one count was recorded for this clone. The chain has TRBV7-3 and TRBJ2-3; the match to TRBD2 covers 11 bases. Germline V gives CDR1 SGHTA, CDR2 FQGTGA. Trimming cost V 5 bases and J 6 bases; bases outside gene matches: 10. The CDR3 is 16 amino acids. The CDR3 sequence is CASSPTGLAVDDTQYF. The CDR3 DNA follows: TGTGCCAGCAGCCCAACGGGACTAGCGGTTGACGATACGCAGTATTTT.

The chain recombines TRBV18 with TRBJ2-1; D uncertain. The CDR3 runs 13 residues. Germline V gene data show CDR1 as KGHSH and CDR2 as LQKENI. Trimming cost V 1 base and J 5 bases, with 6 bases left between them. The CDR3 sequence is CASSPRLHNEQFF. The DNA of the CDR3 is TGTGCCAGCTCACCACGGCTGCACAATGAGCAGTTCTTC.

The chain joins TRBV11-3 to TRBJ1-3, with 8 bases lining up with TRBD1. Germline CDR1 is SGHNT and CDR2 is YENEEA. The CDR3 sequence is 16 residues long. V gave up 5 bases and J gave up 7 bases; unmatched junction bases: 13. In DNA form, the CDR3 reads TGTGCCAGCAGCCTCGGGGCAGGGGGCATCGGGAACACCATATATTTT. Encoded protein: CASSLGAGGIGNTIYF.

The rearrangement links TRBV4-3 to TRBJ2-7, with TRBD1 matching 11 bases. V lost 0 bases to trimming and J lost 2 bases; unmatched junction nucleotides: 9. Germline CDR1 reads LGHNA; CDR2 reads YSLEER. The CDR3 contains 18 residues. Here the CDR3 reads CASSQDGTGGQRAYEQYF. CDR3 in DNA: TGCGCCAGCAGCCAAGATGGGACAGGGGGTCAGCGGGCCTACGAGCAGTACTTC.